Shown below are 21 T cell receptor beta chains from a single sample sequenced in a study of cytotoxic CD8 clonotypes in ibrutinib-treated CLL. Sequenced by immunoSEQ multiplex PCR; TCRdb stores in-frame clones only, minus some. Altogether 60,000 to 65,000 clones are present, roughly 57% being singletons, with the ten largest covering around 15%. The specimen was PBMCs, collected after 12 months of ibrutinib treatment. All receptors come from a human donor with chronic lymphocytic leukemia.

The sample holds many counts of this clone. The DNA for the CDR3 is TGCGCCAGCAGCCAAGCCTGGGGCAGGGCCCCCACAGATACGCAGTATTTT. Amino acid sequence: CASSQAWGRAPTDTQYF. The gene calls are TRBV4-1 and TRBJ2-3, with a weak D call TRBD1 (5 bases). V was cut by 1 base and J by 2 bases, with 16 bases left in between. This CDR3 region has 17 residues. Germline CDR1 reads MGHRA; CDR2 reads YSYEKL.

The rearrangement links TRBV6-5 to TRBJ1-1; no reliable D call. The germline V gene has CDR1 MNHEY and CDR2 SVGAGI. Between the trimmed V and J ends, which lost 2 bases and 0 bases, there was a span of 10 bases. This CDR3 region has 15 residues. The CDR3: CASSYGSGLNTEAFF. CDR3 coding DNA: TGTGCCAGCAGTTACGGTTCCGGGTTGAACACTGAAGCTTTCTTT.

The chain uses TRBV11-3 and TRBJ2-1; 7 bases agree with TRBD2. The junction had 10 bases not matched to a gene; V was cut back by 3 bases and J by 8 bases. This CDR3 has 15 amino acids. Germline V CDR1 and CDR2: SGHNT, YENEEA. The CDR3 bases are TGTGCCAGCAGCTTGAGTAGAAGCGGGGCCGATGAGCAGTTCTTC. Residues: CASSLSRSGADEQFF.

This clone is medium-sized within its sample. The chain recombines TRBV29-1 with TRBJ1-1, with D tentatively TRBD1 (5 bases). The germline V gene encodes CDR1 SQVTM and CDR2 ANQGSEA. V was shortened by 7 bases and J by 4 bases, with 19 bases between the two germline ends. The CDR3 covers 14 residues. The CDR3 spells CSAGLGGVGTEAFF. The CDR3 DNA sequence: TGCAGCGCCGGCCTCGGAGGGGTAGGCACTGAAGCTTTCTTT.

V usage is TRBV30 and J usage is TRBJ2-2; D remains ambiguous. Germline V CDR1 and CDR2: GTSNPN, SVGIG (reference sequence). Trimming took off 4 bases at V and 5 bases at J, with 8 bases between the two ends. There are 12 residues in the CDR3. The CDR3 DNA reads TGTGCCTGGATCCGACTTACCGGGGAGCTGTTTTTT. Translated: CAWIRLTGELFF.

This clone occurred many times. The chain recombines TRBV29-1 with TRBJ2-5; D uncertain. The CDR3 consists of 14 residues. Trimming pared 0 bases from V and 2 bases from J, leaving 10 bases between. CDR1 is SQVTM and CDR2 is ANQGSEA in the germline V gene. The CDR3 here is CSVEDGSSQETQYF. The CDR3 coding sequence is TGCAGCGTTGAAGACGGATCCTCTCAAGAGACCCAGTACTTC.

This chain uses TRBV5-1 with TRBJ1-1; D perhaps matches TRBD1 (5 bases). V gave up 0 bases and J gave up 6 bases, with 9 bases separating them. Per the germline V gene, CDR1 is SGHRS and CDR2 is YFSETQ. This CDR3 spans 13 amino acids. Here the CDR3 DNA reads TGCGCCAGCAGCTTGGAGAGGGGTGCTGAAGCTTTCTTT. Translation: CASSLERGAEAFF.

The gene calls are TRBV18 and TRBJ2-5; 10 bases match TRBD2. CDR1 KGHSH and CDR2 LQKENI come from the germline V gene. CDR3 length: 19 amino acids. The V segment lost 3 bases and the J segment 0 bases; nucleotides outside the gene matches: 13. As DNA, the CDR3 is TGTGCCAGCTCACCTTCAAGAGCTAGCGGGGGCTGGTACCAAGAGACCCAGTACTTC. Translated: CASSPSRASGGWYQETQYF.

This chain connects TRBV5-6 to TRBJ1-3; perhaps TRBD1 as D (6 bases). V lost 6 bases to trimming and J lost 8 bases, with 12 bases between them. CDR1 SGHDT and CDR2 YYEEEE come from the germline V gene. CDR3 length: 12 amino acids. CDR3 sequence reads: CASNPGADTIYF. Written as DNA, the CDR3 is TGTGCCAGCAACCCAGGGGCGGACACCATATATTTT. Full variable domain (missing parts from reference TRBV5-6 and TRBJ1-3): DAGVTQSPTHLIKTRGQQVTLRCSPKSGHDTVSWYQQALGQGPQFIFQYYEEEERQRGNFPDRFSGHQFPNYSSELNVNALLLGDSALYLCASNPGADTIYFGEGSWLTVV.

V and J are TRBV18 and TRBJ1-2; D possibly corresponds to TRBD1 (5 bases). The germline V and J ends were trimmed by 4 bases and 4 bases, with 16 bases remaining between them. This CDR3 comprises 15 residues. The germline gives CDR1 KGHSH, CDR2 LQKENI. Here the CDR3 DNA reads TGTGCCAGCTCACTCCAATCGACAGCACTCTATGGCTACACCTTC. It specifies CASSLQSTALYGYTF.

The V gene is TRBV6-5, the J gene TRBJ2-3; 13 bases match TRBD2. The CDR3 extends over 14 amino acids. The trim removed 5 bases at V and 10 bases at J, leaving 6 bases unmatched. CDR1 is MNHEY and CDR2 is SVGAGI in the germline V gene. CDR3: CASSLGLAGDPQYF. CDR3 nucleotide sequence: TGTGCCAGCAGTCTCGGACTAGCGGGGGATCCGCAGTATTTT.

The chain is built from TRBV7-9 and TRBJ2-7, with 10 bases matching TRBD2. The CDR3 has 17 residues. Germline V gene sequence: CDR1 SEHNR, CDR2 FQNEAQ (reference sequence). The ends lost 5 bases at V and 6 bases at J; junction bases unmatched: 16. CDR3 nucleotides: TGTGCCAGCAGCGTGACCCTCCTAGCGGGAGTAGCGGGCGAGCAGTACTTC. The encoded protein is CASSVTLLAGVAGEQYF.

The rearrangement joins TRBV5-1 to TRBJ1-5, with a tentative D call TRBD1 (5 bases). Germline assignment: CDR1 SGHRS and CDR2 YFSETQ. V was shortened by 5 bases and J by 6 bases, with 12 bases between the two germline ends. The CDR3 loop spans 13 amino acids. The CDR3 loop reads CASSRGDGQPQHF. DNA of the CDR3: TGCGCCAGCAGTCGGGGGGATGGTCAGCCCCAGCATTTT.

CDR3 DNA sequence: TGCGCCAGCAGTTCCGGGACAGGGTTCCATGAGCAGTTCTTC. It encodes CASSSGTGFHEQFF. This rearrangement joins TRBV10-1 to TRBJ2-1; 9 bases match TRBD1. Per the germline V gene, CDR1 is WNHNN and CDR2 is SYGVQD (reference sequence). The CDR3 has 14 amino acids. With 5 bases clipped from V and 8 bases from J, the junction kept 7 bases outside the gene matches.

The chain combines TRBV2 with TRBJ2-1, with 16 bases matching TRBD2. CDR3 length equals 15 residues. J lost 6 bases, V lost 9 bases, and 5 bases had no gene match. The V gene's germline CDR1 is SNHLY and CDR2 FYNNEI. The CDR3 here is CARTGTSGGGNEQFF. The DNA of the CDR3 is TGTGCCAGGACCGGGACTAGCGGGGGGGGCAATGAGCAGTTCTTC. Based on the CDR3 plus reference TRBV2 and TRBJ2-1, the full variable domain is EPEVTQTPSHQVTQMGQEVILRCVPISNHLYFYWYRQILGQKVEFLVSFYNNEISEKSEIFDDQFSVERPDGSNFTLKIRSTKLEDSAMYFCARTGTSGGGNEQFFGPGTRLTVL.

This chain links TRBV7-9 with TRBJ2-3; maybe TRBD2 (7 bases). The V gene lost 5 bases and the J gene lost 6 bases, with 15 bases spanning the gap. CDR1 and CDR2 (germline): SEHNR, FQNEAQ (reference sequence). The CDR3 totals 14 residues. CDR3 amino acids: CASSPRGGPDTQYF. In DNA, the CDR3 is TGTGCCAGCAGCCCCCGCGGGGGCCCGGATACGCAGTATTTT. The full variable domain, its missing parts supplied by reference TRBV7-9 and TRBJ2-3, is DTGVSQNPRHKITKRGQNVTFRCDPISEHNRLYWYRQTLGQGPEFLTYFQNEAQLEKSRLLSDRFSAERPKGSFSTLEIQRTEQGDSAMYLCASSPRGGPDTQYFGPGTRLTVL.

As regards this clone: In the same sample, other DNA sequences code for this CDR3. V and J are TRBV28 and TRBJ1-4; D possibly corresponds to TRBD1 (5 bases). Germline CDR1 and CDR2: MDHEN and SYDVKM. This CDR3 region has 15 residues. The V and J ends lost 2 bases and 2 bases respectively, with 9 bases between them. This CDR3 is CASSLGGLTNEKLFF. The CDR3 DNA follows: TGTGCCAGCAGTTTAGGGGGTCTGACTAATGAAAAACTGTTTTTT.

The chain uses TRBV6-5 and TRBJ1-1, with unresolved D. Trimming left V 6 bases short and J 0 bases short, with 11 bases between. There are 14 residues in the CDR3. Looked up from germline, CDR1 is MNHEY and CDR2 is SVGAGI. The CDR3, as DNA: TGTGCCAGCAGCCGCCGCGGGTTGAACACTGAAGCTTTCTTT. Its translation is CASSRRGLNTEAFF.

In this sample, this clone turned up a few times. V is TRBV27 and J is TRBJ1-5, with TRBD1 identical over 7 bases. CDR1 and CDR2 from the germline V gene are MNHEY and SMNVEV (reference sequence). V shed 3 bases, J shed 5 bases, and the junction held 10 bases outside the gene matches. CDR3 length: 16 amino acids. CDR3: CASSFRPSGQDQPQHF. DNA for the CDR3: TGTGCCAGCAGTTTCCGACCATCAGGACAGGATCAGCCCCAGCATTTT.

The chain combines TRBV6-5 with TRBJ1-2; D perhaps matches TRBD1 (6 bases). This CDR3 has 12 amino acids. The ends were cut back, 10 bases at V and 2 bases at J, with 11 bases in the middle. Germline CDR1 reads MNHEY; CDR2 reads SVGAGI. CDR3 sequence reads: CAIQDRNYGYTF. The CDR3 nucleotides read TGTGCCATCCAGGACAGAAACTATGGCTACACCTTC.

The V gene is TRBV7-2, the J gene TRBJ2-2, with D perhaps matching TRBD1 or TRBD2 (6 bases each). The CDR3 runs 16 residues. Trimming cost V 2 bases and J 8 bases, with 18 bases left between them. Germline CDR1 reads SGHTA; CDR2 reads FQGNSA. CDR3 region: CASSLPGGLSKGELFF. The CDR3 DNA reads as TGTGCCAGCAGCTTACCCGGGGGCCTTTCTAAGGGGGAGCTGTTTTTT. Using reference TRBV7-2 and TRBJ2-2 for the parts outside the CDR3, the full variable domain is GAGVSQSPSNKVTEKGKDVELRCDPISGHTALYWYRQSLGQGLEFLIYFQGNSAPDKSGLPSDRFSAERTGGSVSTLTIQRTQQEDSAVYLCASSLPGGLSKGELFFGEGSRLTVL.